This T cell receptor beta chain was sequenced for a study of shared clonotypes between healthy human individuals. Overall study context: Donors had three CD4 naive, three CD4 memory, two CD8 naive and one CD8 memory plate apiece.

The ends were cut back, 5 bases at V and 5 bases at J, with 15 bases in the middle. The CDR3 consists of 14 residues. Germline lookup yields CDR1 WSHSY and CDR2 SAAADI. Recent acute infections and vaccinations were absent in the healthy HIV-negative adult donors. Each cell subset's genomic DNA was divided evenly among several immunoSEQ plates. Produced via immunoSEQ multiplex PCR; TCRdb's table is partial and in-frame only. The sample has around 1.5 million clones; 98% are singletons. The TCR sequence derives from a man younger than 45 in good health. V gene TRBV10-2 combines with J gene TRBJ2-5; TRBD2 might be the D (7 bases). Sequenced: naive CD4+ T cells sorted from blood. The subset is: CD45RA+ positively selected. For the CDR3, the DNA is TGCGCCAGCAGTAGGGGGGGGGCCCGGGAGACCCAGTACTTC. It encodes CASSRGGARETQYF.